The 10 T cell receptor beta chains presented below share a single source sample, sequenced in a study of blood T cell repertoires in COVID-19. Here immunoSEQ multiplex PCR was the method, and the copy in TCRdb shows in-frame clones only, minus some. The sample gives tens of thousands of clones, more than 75% of which show up once; approximately 20% is in the top ten. Material for sequencing was peripheral blood. These receptors all come from a human donor in a cohort sampled during active COVID-19.

This chain connects TRBV19 to TRBJ2-1; 13 bases map to TRBD2. Germline CDR1 is LNHDA and CDR2 is SQIVND (reference sequence). The ends lost 4 bases at V and 7 bases at J; junction bases unmatched: 7. This CDR3 is built from 16 residues. Here the CDR3 reads CASSSERTSGRNEQFF. The CDR3 region has the DNA TGTGCCAGTAGTAGCGAAAGGACTAGCGGGAGAAATGAGCAGTTCTTC.

The chain has TRBV5-1 and TRBJ2-3; 13 bases align to TRBD2. The CDR3 is 15 residues long. The V and J ends lost 9 bases and 13 bases, in that order; junction bases with no gene match: 17. The germline V gene encodes CDR1 SGHRS and CDR2 YFSETQ. The CDR3 DNA is TGCGCCACAAGACAGGGCCAGGGACTAGCGGGGAGGGAGTATTTT. Protein: CATRQGQGLAGREYF.

This clone occurred a few times. The V gene is TRBV18, the J gene TRBJ1-5; 7 bases match TRBD1. The V segment lost 2 bases and the J segment 4 bases; nucleotides outside the gene matches: 8. Germline CDR1 KGHSH, CDR2 LQKENI. CDR3 length equals 16 residues. CDR3 region: CASSPTGAKYNQPQHF. Here the CDR3 DNA reads TGTGCCAGCTCACCAACAGGGGCGAAATATAATCAGCCCCAGCATTTT.

This sequence joins TRBV5-1 and TRBJ1-2; D possibly corresponds to TRBD1 (5 bases). CDR3 size: 14 residues. Germline-derived CDR1 and CDR2 are SGHRS and YFSETQ. V lost 1 base, J lost 4 bases, and 11 bases lay in between. CDR3 loop: CASSLLQASYGYTF. CDR3 DNA sequence: TGCGCCAGCAGCTTGTTACAGGCTAGCTATGGCTACACCTTC.

CDR3 sequence reads: CASSLGEALHETQYF. CDR3 DNA sequence: TGTGCCAGCAGCTTGGGGGAGGCCCTTCACGAGACCCAGTACTTC. V usage is TRBV11-3 and J usage is TRBJ2-5, with D perhaps TRBD2 (6 bases). Germline CDR1 and CDR2: SGHNT and YENEEA. V was pared by 3 bases and J by 5 bases, with 16 bases between. The CDR3 totals 15 residues.

The chain combines TRBV27 with TRBJ1-4, with D unresolved. The CDR3 length is 15 residues. Germline V gene data show CDR1 as MNHEY and CDR2 as SMNVEV (reference sequence). V lost 5 bases, J lost 0 bases, and 10 bases lay in between. CDR3 loop: CASSPSQTTNEKLFF. CDR3 in DNA: TGTGCCAGCAGTCCCTCACAGACAACTAATGAAAAACTGTTTTTT.

The V gene is TRBV2, the J gene TRBJ2-7, with 7 bases aligning to TRBD2. The CDR3 loop spans 14 amino acids. J lost 4 bases, V lost 7 bases, and 10 bases had no gene match. Germline lookup yields CDR1 SNHLY and CDR2 FYNNEI. The CDR3 here is CASTKRGLSYEQYF. The DNA for the CDR3 is TGTGCCAGCACTAAGCGGGGCCTTTCTTACGAGCAGTACTTC.

The chain couples TRBV4-1 to TRBJ2-7, with 7 bases identical to TRBD2. CDR1 MGHRA and CDR2 YSYEKL come from the germline V gene. This CDR3 has 19 residues. V dropped 0 bases and J dropped 6; count of bases not matched to a gene: 20. CDR3 protein: CASSQERWTTWEGRVEQYF. The CDR3 DNA reads TGCGCCAGCAGCCAAGAACGCTGGACGACGTGGGAGGGCCGAGTCGAGCAGTACTTC.

The chain carries TRBV9 and TRBJ1-2; 8 nucleotides agree with TRBD1. This CDR3 spans 14 amino acids. Per the germline V gene, CDR1 is SGDLS and CDR2 is YYNGEE. V shed 4 bases, J shed 8 bases, and the junction held 10 bases outside the gene matches. The CDR3 sequence: CASSPGQDLWGYTF. In DNA form, the CDR3 reads TGTGCCAGCAGCCCGGGACAGGATCTGTGGGGCTACACCTTC.

This chain joins TRBV11-2 and TRBJ2-1, with 7 bases that match TRBD1. CDR1 is SGHAT and CDR2 is FQNNGV in the germline V gene. Trimming cost V 4 bases and J 1 base; bases outside gene matches: 10. The CDR3 runs 17 residues. In DNA form, the CDR3 reads TGTGCCAGCAGCTCACCCCTCTTGACAGGGTCCTACAATGAGCAGTTCTTC. This translates into CASSSPLLTGSYNEQFF.